Here is one T cell receptor beta chain with its context. Its specificity is unknown. Clones were read by immunoSEQ multiplex PCR, and TCRdb kept only the in-frame ones, dropping some. Of around 66,000 clones in the sample, approximately 86% were seen once. Per germline, CDR1 LNHDA and CDR2 SQIVND (reference sequence). The CDR3 length is 14 residues. The J segment lost 4 bases and the V segment lost 7 bases, leaving 8 bases of the junction unmatched. This sample is part of a study of lymphopenia after photon versus proton radiotherapy. Study-level points and caveats: Oligoclonal CD8+ Temra expansion after nadir drove photon patients' diversity drop. Larger post-nadir TCR diversity loss correlated inversely with survival in deceased patients. Better survival with proton therapy was suggested as possible, not demonstrated. Photon-treated patients lost naive T cells and TCR diversity; proton-treated stayed stable.

The starting material was peripheral blood, obtained from a patient treated with photon-based radiotherapy. The V and J genes are TRBV19 and TRBJ2-3; 7 bases fit TRBD1. The receptor was isolated from a man in his forties with gastric cancer. The CDR3 DNA reads as TGTGCCAGTACCGCCGACAGGGTGTCAGATACGCAGTATTTT. Translating gives CASTADRVSDTQYF.